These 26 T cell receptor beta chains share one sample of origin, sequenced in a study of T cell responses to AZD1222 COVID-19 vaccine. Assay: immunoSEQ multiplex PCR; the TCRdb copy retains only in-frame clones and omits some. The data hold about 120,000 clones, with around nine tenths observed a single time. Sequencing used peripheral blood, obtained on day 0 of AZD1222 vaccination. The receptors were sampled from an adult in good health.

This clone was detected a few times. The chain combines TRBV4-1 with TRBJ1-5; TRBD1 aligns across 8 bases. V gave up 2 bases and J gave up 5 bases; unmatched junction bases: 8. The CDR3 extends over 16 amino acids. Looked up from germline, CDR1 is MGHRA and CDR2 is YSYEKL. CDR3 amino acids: CASSQPGQGKYQPQHF. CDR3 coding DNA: TGCGCCAGCAGCCAACCCGGACAGGGCAAGTATCAGCCCCAGCATTTT.

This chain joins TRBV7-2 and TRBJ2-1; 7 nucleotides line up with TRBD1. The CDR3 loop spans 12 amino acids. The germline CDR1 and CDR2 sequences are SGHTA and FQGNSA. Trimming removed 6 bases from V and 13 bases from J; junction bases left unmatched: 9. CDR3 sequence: CASRGPGQKQFF. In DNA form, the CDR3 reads TGTGCCAGCAGGGGCCCGGGACAGAAACAGTTCTTC.

As DNA, the CDR3 is TGTGCCAGCAGCCCTGGACAGGGAAGCCCCACTGAAGCTTTCTTT. Its protein is CASSPGQGSPTEAFF. The chain combines TRBV11-3 with TRBJ1-1; TRBD1 agrees at 8 bases. V lost 5 bases and J lost 4; bases outside the gene matches: 9. There are 15 residues in the CDR3. The germline V gene encodes CDR1 SGHNT and CDR2 YENEEA.

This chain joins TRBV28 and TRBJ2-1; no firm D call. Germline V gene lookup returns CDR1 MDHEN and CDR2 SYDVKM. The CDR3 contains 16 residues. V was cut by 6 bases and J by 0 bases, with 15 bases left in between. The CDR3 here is CASSPPRSYSYNEQFF. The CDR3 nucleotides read TGTGCCAGCAGCCCGCCCCGGAGCTACTCCTACAATGAGCAGTTCTTC.

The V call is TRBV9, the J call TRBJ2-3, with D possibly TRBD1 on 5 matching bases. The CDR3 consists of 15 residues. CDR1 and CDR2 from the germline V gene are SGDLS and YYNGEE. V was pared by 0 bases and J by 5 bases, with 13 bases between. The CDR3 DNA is TGTGCCAGCAGCGTAGCCAGTCGCCAGGGAGATACGCAGTATTTT. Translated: CASSVASRQGDTQYF.

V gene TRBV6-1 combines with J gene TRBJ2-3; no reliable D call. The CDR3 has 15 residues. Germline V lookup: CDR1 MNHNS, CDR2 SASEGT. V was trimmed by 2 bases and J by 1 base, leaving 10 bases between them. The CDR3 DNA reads TGTGCCAGCAGTGAATCGGCTGGAGGCACAGATACGCAGTATTTT. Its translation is CASSESAGGTDTQYF.

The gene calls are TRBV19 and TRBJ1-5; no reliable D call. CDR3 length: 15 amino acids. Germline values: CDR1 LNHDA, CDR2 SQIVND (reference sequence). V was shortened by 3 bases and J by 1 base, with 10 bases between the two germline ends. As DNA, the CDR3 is TGTGCCAGTAGTATGTCGGGCATGAGCAATCAGCCCCAGCATTTT. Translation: CASSMSGMSNQPQHF.

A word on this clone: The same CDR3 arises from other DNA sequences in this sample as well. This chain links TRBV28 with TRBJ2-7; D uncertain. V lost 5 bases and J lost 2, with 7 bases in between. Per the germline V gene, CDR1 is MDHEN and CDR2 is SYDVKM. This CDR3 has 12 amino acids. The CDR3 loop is CASSTRAYEQYF. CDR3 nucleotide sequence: TGTGCCAGCAGTACCCGAGCCTACGAGCAGTACTTC. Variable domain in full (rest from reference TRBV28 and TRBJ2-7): DVKVTQSSRYLVKRTGEKVFLECVQDMDHENMFWYRQDPGLGLRLIYFSYDVKMKEKGDIPEGYSVSREKKERFSLILESASTNQTSMYLCASSTRAYEQYFGPGTRLTVT.

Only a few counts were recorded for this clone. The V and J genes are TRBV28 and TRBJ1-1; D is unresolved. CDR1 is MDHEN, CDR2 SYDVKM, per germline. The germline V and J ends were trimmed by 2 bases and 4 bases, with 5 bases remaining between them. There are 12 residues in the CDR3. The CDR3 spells CASSLSVTEAFF. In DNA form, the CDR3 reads TGTGCCAGCAGTTTAAGTGTCACTGAAGCTTTCTTT.

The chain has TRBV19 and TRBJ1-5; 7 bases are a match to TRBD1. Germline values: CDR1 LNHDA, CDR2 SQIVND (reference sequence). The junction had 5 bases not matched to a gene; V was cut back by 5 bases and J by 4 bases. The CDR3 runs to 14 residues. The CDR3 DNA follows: TGTGCCAGTAGTTCGGGACAGCCTAATCAGCCCCAGCATTTT. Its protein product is CASSSGQPNQPQHF.

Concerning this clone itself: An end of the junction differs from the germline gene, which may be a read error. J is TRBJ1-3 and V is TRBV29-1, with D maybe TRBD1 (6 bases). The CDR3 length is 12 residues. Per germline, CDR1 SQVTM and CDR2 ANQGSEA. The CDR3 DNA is TGCAGCGTGGAAGGGGGGCGAAACACCATATATTTT. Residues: CSVEGGRNTIYF.

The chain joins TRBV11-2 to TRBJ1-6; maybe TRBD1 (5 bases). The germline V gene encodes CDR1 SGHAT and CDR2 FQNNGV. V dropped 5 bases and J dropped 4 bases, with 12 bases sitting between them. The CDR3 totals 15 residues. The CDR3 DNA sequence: TGTGCCAGCAGCCCGGTGGGGCTGTATAATTCACCCCTCCACTTT. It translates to CASSPVGLYNSPLHF.

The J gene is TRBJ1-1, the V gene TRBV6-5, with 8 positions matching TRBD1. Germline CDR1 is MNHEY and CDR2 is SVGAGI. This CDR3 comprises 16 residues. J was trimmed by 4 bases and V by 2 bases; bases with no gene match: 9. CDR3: CASSYMAGGAGTEAFF. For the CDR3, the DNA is TGTGCCAGCAGTTACATGGCAGGGGGCGCGGGCACTGAAGCTTTCTTT.

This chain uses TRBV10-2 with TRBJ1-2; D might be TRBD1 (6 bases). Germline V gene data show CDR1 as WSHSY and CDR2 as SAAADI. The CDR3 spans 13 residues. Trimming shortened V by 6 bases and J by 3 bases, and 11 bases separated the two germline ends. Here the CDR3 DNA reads TGCGCCAGCAGACCCTCAGGGGACTATGGCTACACCTTC. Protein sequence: CASRPSGDYGYTF.

The CDR3 here is CASSQDGPYTDTQYF. The CDR3 coding sequence is TGTGCCAGCAGCCAAGATGGCCCGTACACAGATACGCAGTATTTT. V and J are TRBV14 and TRBJ2-3; D ambiguous. CDR3 length: 15 residues. CDR1 SGHDN and CDR2 FVKESK come from the germline V gene. Trimming removed 0 bases from V and 2 bases from J, with 9 bases in between.

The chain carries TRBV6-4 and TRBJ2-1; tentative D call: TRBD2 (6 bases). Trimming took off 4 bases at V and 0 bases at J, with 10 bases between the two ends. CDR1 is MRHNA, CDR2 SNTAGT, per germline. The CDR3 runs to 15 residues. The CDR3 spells CASSVEGTSYNEQFF. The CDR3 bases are TGTGCCAGCAGTGTGGAGGGAACCTCCTACAATGAGCAGTTCTTC.

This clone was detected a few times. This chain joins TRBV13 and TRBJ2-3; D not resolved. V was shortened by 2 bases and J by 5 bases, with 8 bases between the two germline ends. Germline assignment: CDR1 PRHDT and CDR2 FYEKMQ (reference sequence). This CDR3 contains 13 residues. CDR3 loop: CASSLKGRDTQYF. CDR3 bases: TGTGCCAGCAGCTTAAAGGGCCGAGATACGCAGTATTTT.

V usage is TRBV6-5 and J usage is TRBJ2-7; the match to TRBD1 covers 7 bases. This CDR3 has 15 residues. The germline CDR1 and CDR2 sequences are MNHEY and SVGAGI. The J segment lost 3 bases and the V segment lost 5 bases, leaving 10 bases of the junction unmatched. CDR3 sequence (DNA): TGTGCCAGCAGTCTTAGAGGGACAGACCGCTACGAGCAGTACTTC. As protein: CASSLRGTDRYEQYF.

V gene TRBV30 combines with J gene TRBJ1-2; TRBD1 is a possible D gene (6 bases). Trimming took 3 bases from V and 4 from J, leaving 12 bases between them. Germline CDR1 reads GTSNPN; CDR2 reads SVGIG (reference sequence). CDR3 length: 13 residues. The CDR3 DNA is TGTGCCTGGAGGTTAGGGGGAAGCTATGGCTACACCTTC. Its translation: CAWRLGGSYGYTF. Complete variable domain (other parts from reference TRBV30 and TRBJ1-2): SQTIHQWPATLVQPVGSPLSLECTVEGTSNPNLYWYRQAAGRGLQLLFYSVGIGQISSEVPQNLSASRPQDRQFILSSKKLLLSDSGFYLCAWRLGGSYGYTFGSGTRLTVV.

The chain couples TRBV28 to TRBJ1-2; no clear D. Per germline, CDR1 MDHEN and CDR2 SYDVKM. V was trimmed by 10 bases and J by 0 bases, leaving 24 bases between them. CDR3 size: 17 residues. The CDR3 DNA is TGTGCCACCTTTCCCGGCGGCTTCTGGGCCTCTAACTATGGCTACACCTTC. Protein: CATFPGGFWASNYGYTF.

For the CDR3, the DNA is TGTGCCACCAGTGATGCATCTAGCGGGAGGGCATACAATGAGCAGTTCTTC. It specifies CATSDASSGRAYNEQFF. The chain carries TRBV24-1 and TRBJ2-1; the match to TRBD2 covers 12 bases. V was pared by 3 bases and J by 4 bases, with 6 bases of the junction left unmatched. Germline CDR1 is KGHDR and CDR2 is SFDVKD. The CDR3 contains 17 residues.

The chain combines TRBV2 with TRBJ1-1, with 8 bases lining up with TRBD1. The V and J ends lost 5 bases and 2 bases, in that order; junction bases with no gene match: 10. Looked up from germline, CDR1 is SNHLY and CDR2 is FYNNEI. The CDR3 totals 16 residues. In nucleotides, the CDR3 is TGTGCCAGCAGTCTGGACAGGGTGGGTTCTAACACTGAAGCTTTCTTT. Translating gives CASSLDRVGSNTEAFF.

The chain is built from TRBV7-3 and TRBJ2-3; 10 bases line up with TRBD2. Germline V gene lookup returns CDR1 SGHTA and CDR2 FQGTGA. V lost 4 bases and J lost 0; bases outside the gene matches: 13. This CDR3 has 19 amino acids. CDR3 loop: CASSSNPRTSGASTDTQYF. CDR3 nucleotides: TGTGCCAGCAGCTCCAACCCCCGGACTAGCGGAGCTAGCACAGATACGCAGTATTTT. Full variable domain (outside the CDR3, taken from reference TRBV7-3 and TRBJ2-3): GAGVSQTPSNKVTEKGKYVELRCDPISGHTALYWYRQSLGQGPEFLIYFQGTGAADDSGLPNDRFFAVRPEGSVSTLKIQRTERGDSAVYLCASSSNPRTSGASTDTQYFGPGTRLTVL.

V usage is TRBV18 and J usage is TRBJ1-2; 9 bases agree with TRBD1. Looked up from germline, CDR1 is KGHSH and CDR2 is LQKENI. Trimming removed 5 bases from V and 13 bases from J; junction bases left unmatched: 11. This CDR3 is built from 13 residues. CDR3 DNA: TGTGCCAGCTCATCAAGACAGGGGGAGAGTTCCACCTTC. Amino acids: CASSSRQGESSTF.

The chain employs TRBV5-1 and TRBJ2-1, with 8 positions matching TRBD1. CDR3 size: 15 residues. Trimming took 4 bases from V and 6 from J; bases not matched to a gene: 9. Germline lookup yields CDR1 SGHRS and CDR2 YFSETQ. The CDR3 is CASSPRTGGRNEQFF. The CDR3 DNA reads TGCGCCAGCAGCCCACGAACAGGGGGTCGCAATGAGCAGTTCTTC.

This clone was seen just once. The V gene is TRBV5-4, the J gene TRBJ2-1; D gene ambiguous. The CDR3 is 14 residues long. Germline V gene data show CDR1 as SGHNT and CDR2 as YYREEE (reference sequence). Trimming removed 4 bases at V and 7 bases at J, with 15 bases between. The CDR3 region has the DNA TGTGCCAGCAGCCGTGTAATGGAAAGAAATGAGCAGTTCTTC. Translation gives CASSRVMERNEQFF.